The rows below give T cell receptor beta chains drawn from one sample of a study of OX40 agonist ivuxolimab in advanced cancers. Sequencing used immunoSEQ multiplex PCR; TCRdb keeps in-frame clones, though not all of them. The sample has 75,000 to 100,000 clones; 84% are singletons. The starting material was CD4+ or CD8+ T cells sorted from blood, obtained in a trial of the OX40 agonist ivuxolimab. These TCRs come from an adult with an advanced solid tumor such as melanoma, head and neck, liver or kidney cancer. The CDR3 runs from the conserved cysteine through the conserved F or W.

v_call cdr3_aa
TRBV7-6 CASSLDGELGYTF
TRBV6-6 CASSSPRVPQYF
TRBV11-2 CASSPVRGKETQYF
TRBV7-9 CASSLAGTGVHEQYF
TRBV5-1 CASSLTGGGNTGELFF
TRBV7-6 CASSFRPRGSATNEKLFF
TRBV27 CASSFWDSNSPLHF
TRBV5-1 CASSLGNSYEQYF
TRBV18 CASSPTLGGGEQFF
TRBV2 CASSGAGQGATEAFF
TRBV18 CASSPPGVRTEAFF
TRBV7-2 CASSFKDSVYNEQFF
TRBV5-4 CASSLPGNYGYTF
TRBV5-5 CASSPQGGGYTF
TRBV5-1 CASSLTPNSGLPHNEQFF
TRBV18 CASSRRDQETQYF
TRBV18 CASSPIYSTYEQYF
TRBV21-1 CASSKVGGTYEQYF
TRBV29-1 CSVGTGLGYEQYF
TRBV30 CAWNPTSGNEQFF
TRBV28 CASIQGAAGNTIYF
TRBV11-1 CASSLGFSGNEQFF
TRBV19 CASSTGTGISQYSNQPQHF
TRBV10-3 CAISESRYEAFF
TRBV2 CASSEAGETQYF
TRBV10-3 CAISEGGSYTQYF
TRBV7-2 CASSKRLAGDTGELFF
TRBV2 CASSGQGPTYEQYF
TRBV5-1 CASRGLSTDTQYF
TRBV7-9 CASSFPPKPNTEAFF
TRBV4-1 CASRSTGKETEAFF
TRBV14 CASSQANRGGTQYF
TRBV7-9 CASSPPRDYYNEQFF
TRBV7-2 CASSLGLANEQYF
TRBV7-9 CASSLGGRPQHF
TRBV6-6 CASSIGTASTEAFF
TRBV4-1 CASSLGDTQYF
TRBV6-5 CASSYSVRTYEQYF
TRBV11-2 CASSSTDVGHEQFF
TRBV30 CAWSMDRNQPQHF
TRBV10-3 CAITAVPNTGELFF
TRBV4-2 CASGGGFSYNEQFF
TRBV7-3 CASSLGSNTEAFF
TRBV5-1 CASSSETGVGEKLFF
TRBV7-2 CASSLDQRGAHEQFF
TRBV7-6 CASSGSYTGELFF
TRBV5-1 CASSDLKKETQYF
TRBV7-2 CASSSRTGGYTF
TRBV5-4 CASSLDRGNYGYTF
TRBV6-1 CASSEIRTGGKSNQPQHF
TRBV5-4 CASRPGGQSYGYTF
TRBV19 CASSSAVMNTEAFF